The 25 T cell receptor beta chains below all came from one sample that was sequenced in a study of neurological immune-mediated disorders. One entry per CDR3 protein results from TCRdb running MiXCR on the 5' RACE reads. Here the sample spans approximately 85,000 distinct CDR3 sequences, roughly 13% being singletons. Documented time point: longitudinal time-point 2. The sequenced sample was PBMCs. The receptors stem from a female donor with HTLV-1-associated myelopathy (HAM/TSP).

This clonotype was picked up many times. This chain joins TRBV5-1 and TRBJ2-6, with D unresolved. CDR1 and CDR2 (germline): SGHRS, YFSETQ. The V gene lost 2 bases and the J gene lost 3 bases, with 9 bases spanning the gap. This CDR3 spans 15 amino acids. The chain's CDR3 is CASSLGRVGANVLTF. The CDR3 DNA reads TGCGCCAGCAGCTTAGGCCGGGTTGGGGCCAACGTCCTGACTTTC.

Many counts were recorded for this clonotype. The CDR3 bases are TGTGCCAGCAGTGAAACTACTAGCGGGGGGGGGGCAGATACGCAGTATTTT. Amino acids: CASSETTSGGGADTQYF. The genes are TRBV6-5 and TRBJ2-3; the match to TRBD2 covers 13 bases. This CDR3 comprises 17 residues. The J segment lost 4 bases and the V segment lost 5 bases, leaving 9 bases of the junction unmatched. CDR1 MNHEY and CDR2 SVGAGI come from the germline V gene.

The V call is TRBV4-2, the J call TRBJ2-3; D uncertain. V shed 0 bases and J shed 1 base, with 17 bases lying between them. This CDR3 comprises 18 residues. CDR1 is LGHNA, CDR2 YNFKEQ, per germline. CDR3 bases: TGTGCCAGCAGCCAAGATCGTCTTACCACGAGAGGCACAGATACGCAGTATTTT. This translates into CASSQDRLTTRGTDTQYF.

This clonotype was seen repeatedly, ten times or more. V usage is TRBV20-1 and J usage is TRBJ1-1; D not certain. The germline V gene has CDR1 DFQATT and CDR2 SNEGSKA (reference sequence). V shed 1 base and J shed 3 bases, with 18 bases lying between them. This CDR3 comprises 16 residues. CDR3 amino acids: CSARGASGSLYTEAFF. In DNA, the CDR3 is TGCAGTGCTAGAGGGGCATCGGGCAGTCTTTACACTGAAGCTTTCTTT.

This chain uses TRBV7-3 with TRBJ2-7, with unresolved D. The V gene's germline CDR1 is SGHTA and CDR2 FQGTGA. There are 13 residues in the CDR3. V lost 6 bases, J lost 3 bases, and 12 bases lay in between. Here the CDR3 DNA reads TGTGCCAGCAGTTTTGGAGTCTGCTACGAGCAGTACTTC. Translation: CASSFGVCYEQYF.

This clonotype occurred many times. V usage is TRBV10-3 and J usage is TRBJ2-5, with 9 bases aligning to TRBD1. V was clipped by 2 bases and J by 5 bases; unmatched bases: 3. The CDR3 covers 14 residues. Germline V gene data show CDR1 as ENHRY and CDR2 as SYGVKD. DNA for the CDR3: TGTGCCATCAGTGAGACAGGGGGCGCGGAGACCCAGTACTTC. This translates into CAISETGGAETQYF.

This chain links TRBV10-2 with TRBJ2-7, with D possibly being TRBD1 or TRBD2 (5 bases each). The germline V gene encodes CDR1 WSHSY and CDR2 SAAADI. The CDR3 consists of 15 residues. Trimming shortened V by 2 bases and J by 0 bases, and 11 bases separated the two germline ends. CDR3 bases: TGCGCCAGCAGTGAGAGGGGAGTAGGCTCCTACGAGCAGTACTTC. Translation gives CASSERGVGSYEQYF.

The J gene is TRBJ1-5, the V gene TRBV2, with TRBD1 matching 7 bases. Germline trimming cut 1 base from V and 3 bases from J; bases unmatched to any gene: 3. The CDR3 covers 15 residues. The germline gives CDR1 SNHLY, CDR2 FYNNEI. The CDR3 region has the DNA TGTGCCAGCAGTGAAGAGGACAGGTTCAATCAGCCCCAGCATTTT. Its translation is CASSEEDRFNQPQHF.

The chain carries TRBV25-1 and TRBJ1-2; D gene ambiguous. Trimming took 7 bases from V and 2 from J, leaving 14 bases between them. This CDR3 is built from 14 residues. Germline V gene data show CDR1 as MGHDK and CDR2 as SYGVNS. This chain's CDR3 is CASIRSKENYGYTF. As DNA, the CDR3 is TGTGCCAGCATTAGGAGCAAAGAGAACTATGGCTACACCTTC.

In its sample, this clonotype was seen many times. The CDR3 here is CASSFSDRLVGRLFF. The CDR3 DNA sequence: TGTGCCAGCAGTTTTTCAGATCGGCTCGTGGGAAGACTGTTTTTT. The rearrangement joins TRBV27 to TRBJ1-4, with D unclear. The CDR3 runs to 15 residues. V was pared by 3 bases and J by 13 bases, with 21 bases between. Germline CDR1 and CDR2: MNHEY and SMNVEV (reference sequence).

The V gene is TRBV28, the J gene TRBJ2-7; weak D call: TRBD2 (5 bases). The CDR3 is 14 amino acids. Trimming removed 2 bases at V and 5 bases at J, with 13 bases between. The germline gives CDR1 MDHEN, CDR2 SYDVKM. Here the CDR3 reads CASSLTRRTDEQYF. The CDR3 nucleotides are TGTGCCAGCAGTTTAACCCGGAGGACCGACGAGCAGTACTTC.

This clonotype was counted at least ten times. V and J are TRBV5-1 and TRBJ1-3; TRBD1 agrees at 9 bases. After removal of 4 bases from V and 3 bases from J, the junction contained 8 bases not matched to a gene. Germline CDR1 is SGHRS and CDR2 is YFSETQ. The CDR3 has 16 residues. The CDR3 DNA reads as TGCGCCAGCAGCCCGTCACAGGGGGCGCGTGGAAACACCATATATTTT. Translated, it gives CASSPSQGARGNTIYF.

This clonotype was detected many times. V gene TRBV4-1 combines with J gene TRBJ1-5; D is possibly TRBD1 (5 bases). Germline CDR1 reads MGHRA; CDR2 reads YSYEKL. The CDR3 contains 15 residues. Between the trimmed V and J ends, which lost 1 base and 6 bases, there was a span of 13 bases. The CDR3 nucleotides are TGCGCCAGCAGCCAAGGATTCCAGGGATCTCAGCCCCAGCATTTT. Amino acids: CASSQGFQGSQPQHF.

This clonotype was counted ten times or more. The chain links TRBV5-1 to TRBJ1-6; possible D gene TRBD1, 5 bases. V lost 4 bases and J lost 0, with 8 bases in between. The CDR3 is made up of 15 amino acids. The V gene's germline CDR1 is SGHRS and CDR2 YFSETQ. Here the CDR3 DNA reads TGCGCCAGCAGCCCAGGGTTCTCCTATAATTCACCCCTCCACTTT. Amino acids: CASSPGFSYNSPLHF.

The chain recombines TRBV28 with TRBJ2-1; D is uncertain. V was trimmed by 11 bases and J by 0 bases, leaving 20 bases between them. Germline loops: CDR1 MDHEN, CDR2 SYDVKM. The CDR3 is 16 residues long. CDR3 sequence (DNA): TGTGCCTGCTCCCTAATGGGGTCTAGCTCCTACAATGAGCAGTTCTTC. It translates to CACSLMGSSSYNEQFF.

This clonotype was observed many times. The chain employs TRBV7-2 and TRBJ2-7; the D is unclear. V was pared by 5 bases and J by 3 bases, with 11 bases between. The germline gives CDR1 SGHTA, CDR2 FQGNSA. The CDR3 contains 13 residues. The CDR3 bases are TGTGCCAGCAGCCCCAGCCCGATCTACGAGCAGTACTTC. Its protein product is CASSPSPIYEQYF.

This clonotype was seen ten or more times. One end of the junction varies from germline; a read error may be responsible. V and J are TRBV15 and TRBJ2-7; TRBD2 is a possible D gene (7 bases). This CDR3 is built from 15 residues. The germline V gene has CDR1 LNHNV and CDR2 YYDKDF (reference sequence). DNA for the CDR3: TGTGCTACCAGCAGAGAGGGGGGGGGCTCATACGAGCAGTACTTC. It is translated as CATSREGGGSYEQYF.

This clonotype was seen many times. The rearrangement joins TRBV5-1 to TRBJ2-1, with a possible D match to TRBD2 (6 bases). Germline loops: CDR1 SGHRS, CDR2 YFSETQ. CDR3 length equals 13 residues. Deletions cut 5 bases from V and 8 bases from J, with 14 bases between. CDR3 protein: CASRLTSRHEQFF. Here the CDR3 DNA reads TGCGCCAGCAGGCTGACTAGTCGGCATGAGCAGTTCTTC.

CDR3 sequence reads: CASSLGQGVQFF. CDR3 bases: TGTGCCAGCAGCTTGGGTCAGGGGGTCCAGTTCTTC. The chain links TRBV5-4 to TRBJ2-1; 7 nucleotides match TRBD1. The germline V gene encodes CDR1 SGHNT and CDR2 YYREEE (reference sequence). V gave up 0 bases and J gave up 13 bases; unmatched junction bases: 4. There are 12 residues in the CDR3.

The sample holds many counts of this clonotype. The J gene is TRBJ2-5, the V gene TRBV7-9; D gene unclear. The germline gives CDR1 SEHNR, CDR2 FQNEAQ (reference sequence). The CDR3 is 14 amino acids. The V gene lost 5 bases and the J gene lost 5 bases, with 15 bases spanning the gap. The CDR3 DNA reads TGTGCCAGCAGCCCCCCCGGACGAAGGGAGACCCAGTACTTC. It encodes CASSPPGRRETQYF. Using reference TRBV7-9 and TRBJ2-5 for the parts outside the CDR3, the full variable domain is DTGVSQNPRHKITKRGQNVTFRCDPISEHNRLYWYRQTLGQGPEFLTYFQNEAQLEKSRLLSDRFSAERPKGSFSTLEIQRTEQGDSAMYLCASSPPGRRETQYFGPGTRLLVL.

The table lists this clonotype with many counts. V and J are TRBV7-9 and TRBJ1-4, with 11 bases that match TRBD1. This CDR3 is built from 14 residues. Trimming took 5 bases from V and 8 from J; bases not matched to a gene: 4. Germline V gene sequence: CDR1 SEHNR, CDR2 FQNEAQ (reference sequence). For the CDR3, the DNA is TGTGCCAGCAGCCGCGGGACAGGGGGAGAAAAACTGTTTTTT. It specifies CASSRGTGGEKLFF.

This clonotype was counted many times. The DNA for the CDR3 is TGTGCCACCAGTGATCCTTCGAAAGGGGTCACAGATACGCAGTATTTT. Translating it yields CATSDPSKGVTDTQYF. This chain joins TRBV24-1 and TRBJ2-3; perhaps TRBD1 as D (5 bases). The germline gives CDR1 KGHDR, CDR2 SFDVKD. The V end was cut by 3 bases, the J end by 2 bases, with 14 bases between. CDR3 length equals 16 residues.

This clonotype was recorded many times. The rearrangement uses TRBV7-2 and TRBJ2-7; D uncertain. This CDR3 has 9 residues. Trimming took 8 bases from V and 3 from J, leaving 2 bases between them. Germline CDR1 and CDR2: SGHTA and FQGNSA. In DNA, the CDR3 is TGTGCCAGCGGCTACGAGCAGTACTTC. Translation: CASGYEQYF. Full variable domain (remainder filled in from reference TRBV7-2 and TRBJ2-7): GAGVSQSPSNKVTEKGKDVELRCDPISGHTALYWYRQSLGQGLEFLIYFQGNSAPDKSGLPSDRFSAERTGGSVSTLTIQRTQQEDSAVYLCASGYEQYFGPGTRLTVT.

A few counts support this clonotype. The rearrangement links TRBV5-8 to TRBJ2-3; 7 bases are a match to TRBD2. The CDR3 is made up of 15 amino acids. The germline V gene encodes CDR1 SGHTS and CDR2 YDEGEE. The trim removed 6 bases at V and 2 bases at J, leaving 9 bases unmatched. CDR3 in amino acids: CASTPRLAATDTQYF. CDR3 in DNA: TGTGCCAGCACCCCACGGCTAGCGGCCACAGATACGCAGTATTTT. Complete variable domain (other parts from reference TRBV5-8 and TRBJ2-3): EAGVTQSPTHLIKTRGQQATLRCSPISGHTSVYWYQQALGLGLQFLLWYDEGEERNRGNFPPRFSGRQFPNYSSELNVNALELEDSALYLCASTPRLAATDTQYFGPGTRLTVL.

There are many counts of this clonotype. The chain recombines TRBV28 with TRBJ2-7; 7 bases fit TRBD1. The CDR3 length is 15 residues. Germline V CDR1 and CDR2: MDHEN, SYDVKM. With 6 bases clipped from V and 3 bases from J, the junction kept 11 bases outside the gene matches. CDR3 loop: CASRKPGQKNYEQYF. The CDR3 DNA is TGTGCCAGCAGAAAACCGGGACAGAAAAACTACGAGCAGTACTTC.